These T cell receptor beta chains were read from a single sample in a study of blood T cell repertoires in COVID-19. Produced via immunoSEQ multiplex PCR; TCRdb's table is partial and in-frame only. The sample yields hundreds of thousands of clones, around 82% seen once. The sequencing sample was made of peripheral blood. Receptors were obtained from a woman between 45 and 60 years old who had recovered from COVID-19. The CDR3 runs from the conserved cysteine through the conserved F or W. The D gene is left open where the match is weak. Size is stated for part of the rows, as once, few or many counts, or as a class when the clone is expanded.

TRBJ1-1	TRBD1	TRBV6-5	NA	TGTGCCAGCAGTTACGCCGGGACAGTGAACACTGAAGCTTTCTTT	CASSYAGTVNTEAFF
TRBJ1-2	NA	TRBV2	few	TGTGCCAGCAGGGGGGCACCAGCTAACTATGGCTACACCTTC	CASRGAPANYGYTF
TRBJ2-2	TRBD1	TRBV2	NA	TGTGCCAGCAGACAGGGGTACACCGGGGAGCTGTTTTTT	CASRQGYTGELFF
TRBJ1-6	NA	TRBV28	NA	TGTGCCAGCAAGTTGACCTCCGGAGGTATTTCACCCCTCCACTTT	CASKLTSGGISPLHF
TRBJ2-2	TRBD1	TRBV2	NA	TGTGCCTCCAGTCTAGGACAGGGAAACACCGGGGAGCTGTTTTTT	CASSLGQGNTGELFF
TRBJ2-5	NA	TRBV7-5	NA	TGTGTCAGAGCACCCTCGGCAGGCCAGGAAGAGACCCAGTACTTC	CVRAPSAGQEETQYF
TRBJ1-1	TRBD1	TRBV7-2	few	TGTGCCAGCAGCTTCCAGGGGGCGGGTACTGAAGCTTTCTTT	CASSFQGAGTEAFF
TRBJ1-1	TRBD1	TRBV19	NA	TGTGCCAGTAGTGAAGGGACAGGGGGGAACACTGAAGCTTTCTTT	CASSEGTGGNTEAFF
TRBJ2-5	NA	TRBV5-4	NA	TGTGCCAGCAGCTTGGCCGGGGTCGAAGAGACCCAGTACTTC	CASSLAGVEETQYF
TRBJ1-1	TRBD1	TRBV5-4	NA	TGTGCCAGCAGCCTGGGAGGGGGACAGGGAGCTGTCGGGCAGGCTTTCTTT	CASSLGGGQGAVGQAFF
TRBJ2-7	TRBD2	TRBV5-1	NA	TGCGCCAGCAGTCACTCCCTGGGACTAGATTACGAGCAGTACTTC	CASSHSLGLDYEQYF
TRBJ2-5	TRBD2	TRBV9	NA	TGTGCCAGCAGCGTAGGTTCAGCTAGCGGAGAGACCCAGTACTTC	CASSVGSASGETQYF
TRBJ2-7	TRBD1	TRBV7-9	NA	TGTGCCAGCAGCCGACGGGACAGTTCCTACGAGCAGTACTTC	CASSRRDSSYEQYF
TRBJ1-1	TRBD1	TRBV6-2/TRBV6-3	NA	TGTGCCAGCAGTTCCGGACAGGTCATGAACACTGAAGCTTTCTTT	CASSSGQVMNTEAFF
TRBJ2-7	NA	TRBV6-6	NA	TGTGCCAGCACCGAGGGACTCGCGGTCGTCGAGCAGTACTTC	CASTEGLAVVEQYF
TRBJ2-3	TRBD2	TRBV28	NA	TGTGCCAGCGGACTAGAAAGAGATACGCAGTATTTT	CASGLERDTQYF
TRBJ2-3	NA	TRBV28	NA	TGTGCCAGCCGAAGAGATGGCACAGATACGCAGTATTTT	CASRRDGTDTQYF
TRBJ2-3	TRBD2	TRBV10-2	few	TGCGCCAGCAAGACTAGCGGCACAGATACGCAGTATTTT	CASKTSGTDTQYF
TRBJ2-7	TRBD1	TRBV4-2	once	TGTGCCAGCAGCCCAGACAGGGGGCGGAATGAGCAGTACTTC	CASSPDRGRNEQYF
TRBJ1-2	TRBD1	TRBV5-6	NA	TGTGCCAGCAACAGGGACAGGGGCCCAGATAACTATGGCTACACCTTC	CASNRDRGPDNYGYTF
TRBJ2-1	TRBD1	TRBV9	NA	TGTGCCAGCAGCGTAGGGAGGGACAGGGTTTACAATGAGCAGTTCTTC	CASSVGRDRVYNEQFF
TRBJ1-4	TRBD1	TRBV7-2	NA	TGTGCCAGCAGCTTGATAGGGACAGCAACTAATGAAAAACTGTTTTTT	CASSLIGTATNEKLFF
TRBJ2-3	TRBD2	TRBV29-1	NA	TGCAGCGTTCATAAGCGGGGGGCAGATACGCAGTATTTT	CSVHKRGADTQYF
TRBJ1-2	NA	TRBV5-1	NA	TGCGCCAGCAGCTTGGTAGCAGGGTCCGACTATGGCTACACCTTC	CASSLVAGSDYGYTF